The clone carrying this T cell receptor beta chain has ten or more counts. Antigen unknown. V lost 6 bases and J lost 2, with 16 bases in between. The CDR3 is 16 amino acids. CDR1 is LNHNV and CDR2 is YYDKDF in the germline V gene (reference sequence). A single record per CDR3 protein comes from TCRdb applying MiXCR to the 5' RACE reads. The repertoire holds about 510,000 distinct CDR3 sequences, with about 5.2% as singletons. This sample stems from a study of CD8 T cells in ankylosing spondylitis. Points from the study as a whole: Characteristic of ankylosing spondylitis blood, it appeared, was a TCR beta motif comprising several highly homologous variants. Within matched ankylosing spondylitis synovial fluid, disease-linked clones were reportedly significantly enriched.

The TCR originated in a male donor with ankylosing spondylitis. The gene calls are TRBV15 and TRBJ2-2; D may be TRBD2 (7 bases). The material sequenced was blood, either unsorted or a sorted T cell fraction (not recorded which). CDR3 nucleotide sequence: TGTGCCACCAGTCGCGGGGGCCCAGAAAACACCGGGGAGCTGTTTTTT. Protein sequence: CATSRGGPENTGELFF.